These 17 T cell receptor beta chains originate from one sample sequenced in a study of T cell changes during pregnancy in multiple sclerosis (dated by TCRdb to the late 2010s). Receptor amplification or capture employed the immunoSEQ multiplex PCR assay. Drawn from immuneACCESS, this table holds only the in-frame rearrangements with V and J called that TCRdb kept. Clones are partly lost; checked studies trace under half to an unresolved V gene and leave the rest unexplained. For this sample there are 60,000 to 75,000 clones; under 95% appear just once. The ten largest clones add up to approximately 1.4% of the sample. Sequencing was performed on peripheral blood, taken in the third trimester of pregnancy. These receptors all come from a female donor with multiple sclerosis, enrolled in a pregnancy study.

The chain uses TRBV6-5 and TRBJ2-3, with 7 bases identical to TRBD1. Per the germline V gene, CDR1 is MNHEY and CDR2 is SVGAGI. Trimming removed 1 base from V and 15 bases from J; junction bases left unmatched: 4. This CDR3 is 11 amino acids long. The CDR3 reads CASSYWGQSYF. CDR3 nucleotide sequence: TGTGCCAGCAGTTACTGGGGACAGTCATATTTT.

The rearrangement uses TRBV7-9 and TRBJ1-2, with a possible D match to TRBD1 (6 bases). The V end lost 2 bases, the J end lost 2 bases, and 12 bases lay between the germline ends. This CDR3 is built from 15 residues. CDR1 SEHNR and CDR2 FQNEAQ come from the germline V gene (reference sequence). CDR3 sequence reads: CASSLFGGRNYGYTF. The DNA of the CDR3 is TGTGCCAGCAGCTTATTTGGGGGCCGAAACTATGGCTACACCTTC. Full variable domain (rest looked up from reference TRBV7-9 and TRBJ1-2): DTGVSQNPRHKITKRGQNVTFRCDPISEHNRLYWYRQTLGQGPEFLTYFQNEAQLEKSRLLSDRFSAERPKGSFSTLEIQRTEQGDSAMYLCASSLFGGRNYGYTFGSGTRLTVV.

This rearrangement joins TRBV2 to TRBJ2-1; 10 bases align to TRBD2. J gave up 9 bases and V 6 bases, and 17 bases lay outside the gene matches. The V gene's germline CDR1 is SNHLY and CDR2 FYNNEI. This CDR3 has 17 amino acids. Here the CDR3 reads CASRPGPSGGRGGEQFF. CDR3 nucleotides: TGTGCCAGCAGACCGGGGCCTAGCGGGGGCCGCGGGGGTGAGCAGTTCTTC.

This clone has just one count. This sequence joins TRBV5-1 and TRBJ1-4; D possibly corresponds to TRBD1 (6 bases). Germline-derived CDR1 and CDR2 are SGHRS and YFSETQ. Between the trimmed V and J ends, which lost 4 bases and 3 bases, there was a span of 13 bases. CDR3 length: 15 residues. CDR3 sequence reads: CASSSTGFANEKLFF. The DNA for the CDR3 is TGCGCCAGCAGCAGCACAGGGTTCGCTAATGAAAAACTGTTTTTT.

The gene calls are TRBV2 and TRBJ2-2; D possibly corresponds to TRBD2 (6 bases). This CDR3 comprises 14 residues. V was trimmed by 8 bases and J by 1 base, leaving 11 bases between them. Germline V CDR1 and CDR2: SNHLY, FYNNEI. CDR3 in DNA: TGTGCCAGCGCGAAGACTAGGAACACCGGGGAGCTGTTTTTT. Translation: CASAKTRNTGELFF.

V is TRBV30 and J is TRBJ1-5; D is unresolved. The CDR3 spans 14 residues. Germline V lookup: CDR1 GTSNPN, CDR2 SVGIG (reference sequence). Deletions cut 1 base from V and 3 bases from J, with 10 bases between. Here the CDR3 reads CAWSGETFNQPQHF. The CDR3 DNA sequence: TGTGCCTGGAGTGGGGAGACCTTCAATCAGCCCCAGCATTTT.

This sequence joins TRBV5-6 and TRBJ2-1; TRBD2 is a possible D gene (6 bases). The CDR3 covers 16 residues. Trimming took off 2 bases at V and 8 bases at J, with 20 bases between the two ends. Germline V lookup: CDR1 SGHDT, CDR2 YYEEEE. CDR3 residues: CASSFWGVTDPHEQFF. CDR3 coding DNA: TGTGCCAGCAGCTTTTGGGGGGTAACGGATCCTCATGAGCAGTTCTTC.

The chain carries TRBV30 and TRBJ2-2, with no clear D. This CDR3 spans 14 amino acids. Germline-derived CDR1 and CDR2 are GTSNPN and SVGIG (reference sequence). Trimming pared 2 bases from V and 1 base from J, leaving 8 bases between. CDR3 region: CAWSFGRNTGELFF. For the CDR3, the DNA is TGTGCCTGGAGTTTTGGCAGGAACACCGGGGAGCTGTTTTTT.

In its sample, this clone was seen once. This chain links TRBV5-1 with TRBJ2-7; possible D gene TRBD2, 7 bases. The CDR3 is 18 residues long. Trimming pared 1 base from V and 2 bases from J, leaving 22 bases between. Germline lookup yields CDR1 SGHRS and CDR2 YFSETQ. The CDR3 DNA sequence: TGCGCCAGCAGCTTGTTTCGGGGGCCGGATGGGACTACCTACGAGCAGTACTTC. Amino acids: CASSLFRGPDGTTYEQYF.

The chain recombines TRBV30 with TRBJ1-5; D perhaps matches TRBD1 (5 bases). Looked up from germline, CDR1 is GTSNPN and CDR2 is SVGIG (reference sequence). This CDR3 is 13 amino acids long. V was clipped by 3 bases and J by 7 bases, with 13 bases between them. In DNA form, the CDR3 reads TGTGCCTGGAGCGGGAGTTCAGGGCAGCCCCAGCATTTT. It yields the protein CAWSGSSGQPQHF.

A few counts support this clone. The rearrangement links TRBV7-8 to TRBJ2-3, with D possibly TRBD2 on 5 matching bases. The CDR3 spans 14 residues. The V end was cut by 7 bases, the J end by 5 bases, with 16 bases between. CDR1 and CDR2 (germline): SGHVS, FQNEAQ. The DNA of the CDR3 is TGTGCCAGCATCCTAGGGCCGGGGATAGATACGCAGTATTTT. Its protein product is CASILGPGIDTQYF.

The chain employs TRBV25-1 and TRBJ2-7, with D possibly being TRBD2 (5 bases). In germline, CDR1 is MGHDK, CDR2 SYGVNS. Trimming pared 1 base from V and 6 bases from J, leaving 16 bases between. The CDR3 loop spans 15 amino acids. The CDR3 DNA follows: TGTGCCAGCAGTGAATGGAGGAGAGAAGGGCGCGAGCAGTACTTC. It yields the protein CASSEWRREGREQYF.

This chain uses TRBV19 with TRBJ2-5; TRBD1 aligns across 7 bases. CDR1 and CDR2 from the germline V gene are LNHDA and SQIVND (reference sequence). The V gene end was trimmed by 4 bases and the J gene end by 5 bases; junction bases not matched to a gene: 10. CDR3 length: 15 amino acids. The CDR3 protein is CASSTRQGSGETQYF. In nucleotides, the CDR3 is TGTGCCAGTAGTACCCGACAGGGATCGGGGGAGACCCAGTACTTC.

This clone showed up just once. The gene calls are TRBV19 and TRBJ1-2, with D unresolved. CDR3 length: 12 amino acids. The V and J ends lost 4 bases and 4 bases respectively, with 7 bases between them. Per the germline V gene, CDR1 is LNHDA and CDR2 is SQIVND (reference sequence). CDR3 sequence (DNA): TGTGCCAGTAGTAACCCCGGCTATGGCTACACCTTC. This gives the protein CASSNPGYGYTF.

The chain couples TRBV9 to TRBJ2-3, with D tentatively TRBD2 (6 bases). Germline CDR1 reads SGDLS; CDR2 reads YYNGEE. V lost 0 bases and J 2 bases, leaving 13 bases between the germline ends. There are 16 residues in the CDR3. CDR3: CASSVGFRGSTDTQYF. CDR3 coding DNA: TGTGCCAGCAGCGTAGGCTTTCGGGGGTCCACAGATACGCAGTATTTT.

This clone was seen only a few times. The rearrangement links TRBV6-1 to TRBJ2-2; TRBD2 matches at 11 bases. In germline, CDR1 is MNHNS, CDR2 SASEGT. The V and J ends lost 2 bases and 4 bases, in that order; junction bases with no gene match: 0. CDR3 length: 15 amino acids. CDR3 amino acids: CASSELAGGTGELFF. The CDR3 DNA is TGTGCCAGCAGTGAACTAGCGGGGGGCACCGGGGAGCTGTTTTTT.

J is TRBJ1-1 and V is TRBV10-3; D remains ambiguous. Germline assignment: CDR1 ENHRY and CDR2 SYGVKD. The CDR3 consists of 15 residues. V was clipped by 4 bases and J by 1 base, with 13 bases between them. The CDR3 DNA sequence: TGTGCCATCAGTGTTGAAGCAACCAAGAACACTGAAGCTTTCTTT. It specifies CAISVEATKNTEAFF.